A few counts support the clone carrying this TCR beta chain. The study reverse transcribed the entire isolated RNA, so it sequenced expressed TCRB transcripts. Sequencing used immunoSEQ multiplex PCR; TCRdb keeps in-frame clones, though not all of them. The sample consists of roughly 500,000 clones, about 10% of them appearing once. This entry comes from a study of beta chain features in type 1 diabetes. With 0 bases clipped from V and 2 bases from J, the junction kept 4 bases outside the gene matches. CDR3 length: 16 amino acids. Germline V gene data show CDR1 as LNHDA and CDR2 as SQIVND (reference sequence).

The receptor's source is a woman aged 18-30 years in good health. V and J are TRBV19 and TRBJ1-5, with TRBD1 matching over 7 bases. Source material: naive CD4+ T cells from blood. CDR3 sequence: CASSIEPGGGNQPQHF. The CDR3, as DNA: TGTGCCAGTAGTATAGAACCAGGGGGTGGCAATCAGCCCCAGCATTTT.